This is a list of T cell receptor beta chains from one sample in a study of T cell responses to AZD1222 COVID-19 vaccine. TCRdb keeps only in-frame clones here, not all; method: immunoSEQ multiplex PCR. The sample spans over 140,000 clones; the ten largest clones claim about 2.2%. Sequencing was performed on peripheral blood. These receptors originate from an adult in good health. Each CDR3 is given with its conserved first and last residue. A D gene is named only where the DNA matches it firmly.

v_gene	d_gene	j_gene	CDR3nt	CDR3aa
TRBV7-2	-	TRBJ1-6	TGTGCCAGCAGCTTAGGCAGGGGCCCCCCCTTGGATAATTCACCCCTCCACTTT	CASSLGRGPPLDNSPLHF
TRBV5-1	-	TRBJ2-3	TGCGCCAGCAGCTTGGGAGAGCTAGCGTCCGGCACAGATACGCAGTATTTT	CASSLGELASGTDTQYF
TRBV7-2	TRBD2	TRBJ2-1	TGTGCCGGGGGGGGATCCTACAATGAGCAGTTCTTC	CAGGGSYNEQFF
TRBV5-1	-	TRBJ2-2	TGCGCCAGCAGCTTAGCCAGAAACACCGGGGAGCTGTTTTTT	CASSLARNTGELFF
TRBV6-6	TRBD1	TRBJ2-5	TGTGCCAGCAGTCGAAAGGGGACAGGGGATCGGGAGACCCAGTACTTC	CASSRKGTGDRETQYF
TRBV7-8	-	TRBJ1-2	TGTGCCAGCAGCTCCACCCGAGGACAGCATTCCTACACCTTC	CASSSTRGQHSYTF
TRBV7-8	-	TRBJ2-7	TGTGCCAGCAGTTCGGGGCACCTGGAAGAGCAGTACTTC	CASSSGHLEEQYF
TRBV7-2	-	TRBJ1-4	TGTGCCAGCAGCTTTCCAAATGAAAAACTGTTTTTT	CASSFPNEKLFF
TRBV19	-	TRBJ1-3	TGTGCCAGTAGTCCAAGGACAGCCAGCTCTGGAAACACCATATATTTT	CASSPRTASSGNTIYF
TRBV28	-	TRBJ1-2	TGTGCCAGCAGTTTAGGGGACTATGGCTACACCTTC	CASSLGDYGYTF
TRBV18	-	TRBJ1-4	TGTGCCAGCTCACCACTAAAGGACAGCTATGAAAAACTGTTTTTT	CASSPLKDSYEKLFF
TRBV24-1	-	TRBJ2-2	TGTGCCACCAGTGATTTTAGAACGAACACCGGGGAGCTGTTTTTT	CATSDFRTNTGELFF
TRBV6-6	TRBD2	TRBJ2-5	TGTGCCAGCAGTTCCCTTGGGGGGGTGGAGACCCAGTACTTC	CASSSLGGVETQYF
TRBV18	-	TRBJ2-3	TGTGCCAGCTCACCACAGGGGGGAAGGGCAGATCCGCAGTATTTT	CASSPQGGRADPQYF
TRBV4-3	-	TRBJ1-1	TGCGCCAGCAGCCAAGATGGGCAGGCTAACACTGAAGCTTTCTTT	CASSQDGQANTEAFF
TRBV27	TRBD1	TRBJ1-3	TGTGCCAGCAGTTCTAATACAGGGGGAACCCCTGGAAACACCATATATTTT	CASSSNTGGTPGNTIYF
TRBV19	-	TRBJ2-2	TGTGCCAGTAGTATCCCCCCGCGGGGTGCCGGGGAGCTGTTTTTT	CASSIPPRGAGELFF
TRBV9	TRBD2	TRBJ2-3	TGTGCCAGCAGCGCCACTAGCGGGGGGATCATAGATACGCAGTATTTT	CASSATSGGIIDTQYF
TRBV24-1	-	TRBJ2-7	TGTGCCACCAGTGAGGGGTCAGCTAGGGAGCAGTACTTC	CATSEGSAREQYF
TRBV19	TRBD2	TRBJ2-7	TGTGCCAGTAGTAAGAACCGACTAGCGGTGGGATCATACGAGCAGTACTTC	CASSKNRLAVGSYEQYF
TRBV7-9	-	TRBJ2-7	TGTGCCAGCAGCTTAGCTCAGGGAAGGAACGAGCGGTACTTC	CASSLAQGRNERYF
TRBV19	-	TRBJ2-5	TGTGCCAGTAGTATTGAGGCCCGCCAAGAGACCCAGTACTTC	CASSIEARQETQYF
TRBV10-3	-	TRBJ2-7	TGTGCCATCAGTGAGGCAGGGGTTGGCCACGAGCAGTACTTC	CAISEAGVGHEQYF